This T cell receptor (beta chain) was retrieved from a study of post-analysis software for immune sequencing data (dated by TCRdb to the mid-2010s). Concerning the study at large: The recorded disease courses included relapsing-remitting, secondary progressive and progressive-relapsing multiple sclerosis, and some patients had no subtype annotation. The patient repertoires were compared against approximately twelve previously published healthy control repertoires obtained from donors aged 6 to 25 years. A subset of samples was prepared in parallel using single-end sample barcoding, then pooled and co-amplified after Illumina adapter ligation.

What the work shows at the level of the full study, not this receptor alone: Strong co-clustering of samples prepared in the same batch was shown by direct clustering with F measure, prompting a batch-effect correction. Normalized Chao1 diversity was significantly lower in multiple sclerosis patients than controls, suggesting substantial peripheral T-cell clonal expansion. The multiple sclerosis patient group was slightly younger than the control group.

The library was obtained by PCR. The sequencing machine was an Illumina HiSeq 2500. Unique molecular identifiers were incorporated into TCR beta cDNA libraries to reduce PCR and sequencing biases. Every 1 to 10 million input T cells yielded 500,000 or so cDNA molecules, meaning each molecule approximated one T cell. The patient libraries were prepared and sequenced using the same protocol as the earlier healthy control dataset. Samples belonging to the same batch were prepared together, multiplexed and sequenced on a shared HiSeq lane. The source study handled its data this way. MIGEC handled the raw barcoded reads, throwing out single-read molecular identifier groups before consensus assembly and CDR3 extraction. VDJtools was used for post-analysis of the clonotype tables, and diversity was normalized by down-sampling every dataset to the size of the smallest sample. In repertoire overlap clustering, CDR3 amino acid sequences, but not nucleotide sequences, were matched to correct batch-related cross-sample contamination. The public sequencing data were trimmed at Q25 with fastp and processed into clonotypes with MiXCR by TCRdb, which kept only in-frame beta chains. Each CDR3 protein gets just one entry, which takes the most common genes and DNA from the rows behind it. The V and J calls were not made by the authors but by TCRdb's processing. The sample has some 690,000 distinct CDR3 sequences on record, roughly 29% of them singletons. The leading ten clones occupy more than 0.55% of the sample.

TCR beta repertoires were profiled from peripheral blood of roughly 13 young patients with multiple sclerosis to demonstrate the VDJtools post-analysis software. The multiple sclerosis patients were children and adolescents ranging in age from roughly 6 to 15 years. On this clonotype: Its antigen has not been determined. Base qualities are not at hand, and no much larger clone is one base apart.

The clonotype originates from a girl aged 5 to 17 with multiple sclerosis. Material for sequencing was blood.

The CDR3 sequence is CSAIVGLAANKDTQYF. The bases read TGCAGTGCGATCGTCGGACTAGCGGCGAATAAAGATACGCAGTATTTT. This chain joins TRBV20-1 to TRBJ2-3, and 10 junction bases match TRBD2. Taken from the germline V gene (reference sequence), the CDR1 and CDR2 loops are DFQATT and SNEGSKA. The CDR3 goes from the cysteine to the phenylalanine over 16 residues. Only the CDR3 DNA stays, 48 bases, in frame from base 1. V lost 6 bases and J lost 5 bases, and the count of bases not matched to a germline gene is 14.